These 14 T cell receptor beta chains were sequenced from one sample in a study of T-cell memory formation after mild COVID-19. TCRdb called the 5' RACE reads again in MiXCR, with one record for every CDR3 protein. Altogether roughly 310,000 distinct CDR3 sequences are present, roughly 15% being singletons, with the ten largest covering about 22%. Sequenced input: PBMCs or a T cell subset sorted from them (not recorded which). The receptor set was obtained from a man aged 18 to 29 who had mild COVID-19 (a few samples of this study predate the infection). Cell type and time point are not known.

The V gene is TRBV7-9, the J gene TRBJ2-2, with 8 positions matching TRBD1. The CDR3 length is 15 residues. V gave up 7 bases and J gave up 0 bases; unmatched junction bases: 4. Germline V lookup: CDR1 SEHNR, CDR2 FQNEAQ (reference sequence). The CDR3 region is CASTMTGANTGELFF. The CDR3 DNA sequence: TGTGCCAGCACCATGACAGGGGCGAACACCGGGGAGCTGTTTTTT.

This clonotype has a count of ten or more. This chain connects TRBV12-3 or TRBV12-4 to TRBJ1-1; a weak D match, TRBD1 (5 bases). This CDR3 comprises 15 residues. Trimming cost V 5 bases and J 1 base, with 14 bases left between them. The CDR3 nucleotides are TGTGCCAGCAGTCCCCACGGGGCCTCGAACACTGAAGCTTTCTTT. This translates into CASSPHGASNTEAFF.

This clonotype was found once. In DNA, the CDR3 is TGTGCCAGCAGCCCCTACTCGACTAGCGGGGGAACAGATACGCAGTATTTT. It encodes CASSPYSTSGGTDTQYF. The V gene is TRBV7-2, the J gene TRBJ2-3, with TRBD2 identical over 12 bases. The V segment lost 5 bases and the J segment 3 bases; nucleotides outside the gene matches: 9. Germline CDR1 reads SGHTA; CDR2 reads FQGNSA. The CDR3 has 17 amino acids.

V usage is TRBV7-9 and J usage is TRBJ2-7; D remains unclear. CDR1 is SEHNR and CDR2 is FQNEAQ in the germline V gene (reference sequence). This CDR3 region has 13 residues. Trimming took off 1 base at V and 6 bases at J, with 10 bases between the two ends. As DNA, the CDR3 is TGTGCCAGCAGCTTAGTCGGCGGTGTCGAGCAGTACTTC. Its protein is CASSLVGGVEQYF.

This chain connects TRBV9 to TRBJ1-1; unclear D gene. The CDR3 covers 16 residues. The ends were cut back, 0 bases at V and 3 bases at J, with 15 bases in the middle. Germline V gene lookup returns CDR1 SGDLS and CDR2 YYNGEE. The CDR3 loop is CASSVGAGPGDTEAFF. The CDR3 region has the DNA TGTGCCAGCAGCGTAGGTGCAGGACCCGGCGACACTGAAGCTTTCTTT.

The chain combines TRBV20-1 with TRBJ1-5; D unclear. V lost 3 bases, J lost 5 bases, and 14 bases lay in between. The CDR3 contains 14 residues. Looked up from germline, CDR1 is DFQATT and CDR2 is SNEGSKA (reference sequence). The CDR3 DNA sequence: TGCAGTGCTAGGGAAGGAAGGTCAGATCAGCCCCAGCATTTT. It codes for CSAREGRSDQPQHF.

Points on this clonotype: The junction differs from germline at one of its ends, possibly a read error. V is TRBV12-3 or TRBV12-4 and J is TRBJ2-7, with TRBD1 identical over 7 bases. The CDR3 has 14 residues. CDR3 amino acids: CASSLRGLSGTFEF. The DNA for the CDR3 is TGTGCCAGCAGTTTAAGGGGGCTCAGCGGAACATTTGAATTC.

The chain carries TRBV29-1 and TRBJ2-6; 7 bases fit TRBD1. The CDR3 contains 15 residues. Unmatched junction bases numbered 7, after V lost 4 bases and J lost 4 bases. Per the germline V gene, CDR1 is SQVTM and CDR2 is ANQGSEA. DNA of the CDR3: TGCAGCGTTGCGGACAGGCCTTTGGGGGCCAACGTCCTGACTTTC. Protein sequence: CSVADRPLGANVLTF.

The chain employs TRBV28 and TRBJ2-3, with 10 bases that match TRBD2. Trimming took 1 base from V and 2 from J; bases not matched to a gene: 12. The CDR3 has 19 amino acids. The germline CDR1 and CDR2 sequences are MDHEN and SYDVKM. The DNA of the CDR3 is TGTGCCAGCAGTTTATTGGGAGGATTAGCGGGGGGCCACACAGATACGCAGTATTTT. Its protein product is CASSLLGGLAGGHTDTQYF.

This clonotype has at least ten counts. Germline and junction disagree at one end, which may indicate a read error. The gene calls are TRBV7-2 and TRBJ1-5; perhaps TRBD1 as D (6 bases). Germline-derived CDR1 and CDR2 are SGHTA and FQGNSA. The CDR3 runs to 15 residues. This CDR3 is CASSYVQGPNQPRHF. In DNA form, the CDR3 reads TGTGCCAGCAGCTACGTGCAGGGGCCCAATCAGCCCCGGCATTTT.

This chain uses TRBV20-1 with TRBJ1-1; perhaps TRBD1 as D (5 bases). CDR1 DFQATT and CDR2 SNEGSKA come from the germline V gene (reference sequence). The CDR3 length is 12 residues. Trimming cost V 5 bases and J 3 bases, with 10 bases left between them. Written as DNA, the CDR3 is TGCAGTGCTGGGGGTTCGGACACTGAAGCTTTCTTT. Its protein product is CSAGGSDTEAFF.

The rearrangement links TRBV6-2 or TRBV6-3 to TRBJ2-6, with D perhaps TRBD1 or TRBD2 (5 bases each). The CDR3 sequence is 14 residues long. The germline gives CDR1 MNHEY, CDR2 SVGEGT. V was shortened by 5 bases and J by 8 bases, with 13 bases between the two germline ends. CDR3 sequence reads: CASSPTWGTNVLTF. CDR3 DNA: TGTGCCAGCAGTCCCACCTGGGGGACCAACGTCCTGACTTTC.

The table lists this clonotype with a count of one. This chain connects TRBV28 to TRBJ1-5; D unresolved. In germline, CDR1 is MDHEN, CDR2 SYDVKM. The CDR3 spans 13 residues. Deletions cut 7 bases from V and 6 bases from J, with 13 bases between. The CDR3 DNA sequence: TGTGCCAGCACCGCCGGGGTGAGTCAGCCCCAGCATTTT. It codes for CASTAGVSQPQHF.

The rearrangement uses TRBV7-2 and TRBJ1-6; a possible D gene is TRBD1 (5 bases). V lost 3 bases to trimming and J lost 7 bases, with 13 bases between them. Germline lookup yields CDR1 SGHTA and CDR2 FQGNSA. The CDR3 runs 15 residues. The CDR3 DNA reads as TGTGCCAGCAGCTTGTTCGACGCAGGGAATTCACCCCTCCACTTT. Amino acid sequence: CASSLFDAGNSPLHF.